The 32 T cell receptor beta chains in this list originate from one sample, sequenced in a study of CD8+ T cells in alopecia areata. Sequencing used cDNA as its template, made by extracting RNA and reverse transcribing it. The table came from immunoSEQ multiplex PCR; TCRdb's copy has only in-frame clones and leaves some out. The data show about 120,000 clones, with none appearing a single time. Sequencing used lesional skin. Receptors originate from a C3H/HeJ mouse with alopecia areata. The mice in this strain carry MHC haplotype H2-k.

At least ten counts were recorded for this clone. Any gene name here is a mouse gene name. Here the CDR3 reads CARQANTGQLYF. The part of the CDR3 DNA that was read is TGTGCCAGACAAGCAAACACCGGG. The chain combines TRBV13-3 with TRBJ2-2, with D uncertain. The read ends 4 residues early relative to the CDR3; the germline J gene fills the gap. The V end lost 8 bases, the J end lost 0 bases, and 5 bases lay between the germline ends. Germline V gene sequence: CDR1 NNHDY, CDR2 SYVADS. The CDR3 loop spans 12 amino acids. Supplemented by reference TRBV13-3 and TRBJ2-2, the full variable domain reads EAAVTQSPRSKVAVTGGKVTLSCHQTNNHDYMYWYRQDTGHGLRLIHYSYVADSTEKGDIPDGYKASRPSQENFSLILELASLSQTAVYFCARQANTGQLYFGEGSKLTVL.

Regarding this clone: Mouse names are used for the genes. The read halts 4 residues ahead of the CDR3 end, with the missing end drawn from the germline J gene. This rearrangement joins TRBV1 to TRBJ2-5; tentative D call: TRBD2 (6 bases). Germline V gene sequence: CDR1 NSQYPW, CDR2 LRSPGD (reference sequence). The CDR3 loop spans 17 amino acids. Trimming shortened V by 0 bases and J by 0 bases, and 13 bases separated the two germline ends. The CDR3 sequence: CTCSADRVGTNQDTQYF. Incomplete CDR3 DNA: TGCACCTGCAGTGCAGACCGGGTGGGGACTAACCAAGAC.

Comment on this clone: Gene names are the mouse ones. The read gets to within 4 residues of the CDR3 end, and the germline J gene fills in the rest. The chain couples TRBV13-1 to TRBJ2-7; 7 bases match TRBD2. Germline V gene data show CDR1 as NSHNY and CDR2 as SYGAGN. This CDR3 comprises 14 residues. The sequenced CDR3 bases are TGTGCCAGCAGTGATGGTCTGGGGGTGTAT. It codes for CASSDGLGVY. The whole CDR3 protein reads CASSDGLGVYEQYF.

This clone was detected only a few times. Gene names and germline match the mouse. Sequencing ends 4 residues short of the CDR3 end; the germline J gene provides the rest. The chain couples TRBV13-3 to TRBJ2-5, with 8 positions matching TRBD2. The CDR3 spans 15 residues. Trimming took 3 bases from V and 1 from J; bases not matched to a gene: 4. CDR1 and CDR2 from the germline V gene are NNHDY and SYVADS. The CDR3 region is CASSALDWDQDTQYF. Incomplete CDR3 DNA: TGTGCCAGCAGTGCCCTGGACTGGGACCAAGAC.

This clone was found a few times. Gene labels here are mouse ones. Read data end 4 residues before the CDR3 end; the end is taken from the germline J gene. The V gene is TRBV13-3, the J gene TRBJ1-1, with 8 bases that match TRBD1. This CDR3 contains 12 residues. Germline CDR1 and CDR2: NNHDY and SYVADS. The CDR3 DNA, read in part, is TGTGCCAGCAGACCAGGGGGCGGA. It is translated as CASRPGGG. From start to end, the CDR3 is CASRPGGGEVFF.

This clone was counted between two and nine times. Translating the DNA gives a protein that differs from the TCRdb entry at residue 13; the protein shown here is that DNA translation. Mouse gene names apply. The read ends 3 residues before the CDR3 terminus; that terminus is restored from the germline J gene. The gene calls are TRBV1 and TRBJ1-6, with 10 bases identical to TRBD1. TRBJ1-6 has ORF status, its function being uncertain. The CDR3 loop spans 16 amino acids. The germline V gene has CDR1 NSQYPW and CDR2 LRSPGD (reference sequence). The sequenced part of the CDR3 DNA is TGCCCCTGCAGTCCCTCGGGACAGGGGTGGAATTCGCCC. The encoded protein is CPCSPSGQGWNSP. The CDR3 in its entirety is CPCSPSGQGWNSPLYF.

This clone has a handful of counts. Germline and genes: mouse. CDR3 sequence: CASSTRKGSDYTF. The CDR3 DNA, read in part, is TGTGCCAGCAGCACGAGGAAGGGGTCC. V usage is TRBV19 and J usage is TRBJ1-2, with TRBD1 as a possible D gene (5 bases). The CDR3 goes on 4 residues after the read ends, and that part is filled in from the germline J gene. Germline V gene lookup returns CDR1 FNHDT and CDR2 SITEND (reference sequence). This CDR3 comprises 13 residues. The variable domain in full, with the rest retrieved from reference TRBV19 and TRBJ1-2, is GGIITQTPKFLIGQEGQKLTLKCQQNFNHDTMYWYRQDSGKGLRLIYYSITENDLQKGDLSEGYDASREKKSSFSLTVTSAQKNEMAVFLCASSTRKGSDYTFGSGTRLLVI.

This clone was seen a few times. Mouse gene names apply. The CDR3 extends 4 residues past the end of the read, so its final part is completed from the germline J gene. The chain carries TRBV31 and TRBJ2-7; no clear D. This CDR3 region has 12 residues. Germline V gene sequence: CDR1 GKSSPN, CDR2 SITVG. The CDR3: CAWSPQIYEQYF. The CDR3 bases that were read are TGTGCCTGGAGTCCACAAATTTAT.

This clone was counted a few times. The gene names here belong to mouse. The read ends 4 residues early relative to the CDR3; the germline J gene fills the gap. This chain joins TRBV1 and TRBJ2-7, with D maybe TRBD2 (7 bases). The CDR3 has 14 amino acids. CDR1 is NSQYPW, CDR2 LRSPGD, per germline (reference sequence). The CDR3 is CTCSAERGADEQYF. The CDR3 DNA, read in part, is TGCACCTGCAGTGCAGAAAGGGGGGCGGAT.

About this clone: The gene names given are mouse names. The read terminates 4 residues ahead of where the CDR3 ends, so the germline J gene completes it. The gene calls are TRBV16 and TRBJ1-2; D uncertain. Trimming removed 5 bases at V and 0 bases at J, with 7 bases between. CDR1 and CDR2 from the germline V gene are SGHSA and FRNQAP. There are 13 residues in the CDR3. Incomplete CDR3 DNA: TGTGCAAGCAGCCCAGACACAAACTCC. Residues: CASSPDTNS. The whole CDR3 region reads CASSPDTNSDYTF.

This clone was detected only a few times. The genes are named according to mouse. The sequence runs out 4 residues before the end of the CDR3; the remainder is reconstructed from the germline J gene. The chain carries TRBV1 and TRBJ2-2; 7 nucleotides line up with TRBD1. V trimming: 5 bases; J trimming: 2 bases; junction bases outside the gene matches: 8. CDR3 length: 16 amino acids. The germline V gene has CDR1 NSQYPW and CDR2 LRSPGD (reference sequence). CDR3 protein: CTCSPPPGQNTGQLYF. CDR3 DNA (partial): TGCACCTGCAGTCCTCCGCCGGGACAGAACACCGGG.

About this clone: There is a difference at residue 9 between the TCRdb protein and the DNA translation, so the protein given here was translated from the DNA. Germline and genes: mouse. The CDR3 end is not reached by the read, which stops 3 residues before it; the germline J gene fills it in. The V and J genes are TRBV19 and TRBJ1-6, with 11 bases aligning to TRBD1. TRBJ1-6 is classed as an ORF, of uncertain function. The CDR3 runs to 12 residues. From germline, CDR1 is FNHDT and CDR2 SITEND (reference sequence). V trimming: 8 bases; J trimming: 9 bases; junction bases outside the gene matches: 1. The DNA read from the CDR3 is TGTGCCAGGGACAGGGGGCCTTCGCCC. Protein product: CARDRGPSP. The entire CDR3 protein is CARDRGPSPLYF.

Concerning this clone itself: The gene names here belong to mouse. The read terminates 4 residues ahead of where the CDR3 ends, so the germline J gene completes it. J is TRBJ2-4 and V is TRBV13-1; 7 positions match TRBD2. Unmatched junction bases numbered 1, after V lost 0 bases and J lost 0 bases. Germline CDR1 and CDR2: NSHNY and SYGAGN. There are 15 residues in the CDR3. The CDR3 bases that were read are TGTGCCAGCAGTGATGCCTGGGGGAGTCAAAAC. As protein: CASSDAWGSQN. The full-length CDR3 reads as CASSDAWGSQNTLYF.

This clone was counted only a few times. Gene and germline names: mouse. Sequencing ends 4 residues short of the CDR3 end; the germline J gene provides the rest. The chain joins TRBV13-3 to TRBJ1-1; possibly TRBD1 for D (5 bases). This CDR3 has 11 residues. Germline CDR1 and CDR2: NNHDY and SYVADS. This CDR3 is CASSRREEVFF. CDR3 DNA, as far as it was read: TGTGCCAGCAGTCGCAGGGAA.

This clone turned up a few times. The protein in this entry is translated from the DNA; at residue 10 it differs from the protein listed in TCRdb. Mouse germline and gene names are used. With the read ending 3 residues before the CDR3 end, the germline J gene is used to fill in that end. This rearrangement joins TRBV5 to TRBJ1-6; no reliable D call. TRBJ1-6 is placed among ORFs of uncertain function. CDR3 length equals 13 residues. The germline V gene has CDR1 LGHNA and CDR2 YNLKQL (reference sequence). Trimming cost V 3 bases and J 3 bases, with 3 bases left between them. CDR3 sequence reads: CASSHNYNSPLYF. The DNA read from the CDR3 is TGTGCCAGCAGCCACAACTATAATTCGCCC.

Notes on this clone: The gene symbols are mouse symbols. The CDR3 end is not reached by the read, which stops 4 residues before it; the germline J gene fills it in. This chain joins TRBV1 and TRBJ2-5, with TRBD1 matching over 11 bases. CDR3 length equals 15 residues. J was trimmed by 3 bases and V by 6 bases; bases with no gene match: 5. CDR1 and CDR2 (germline): NSQYPW, LRSPGD (reference sequence). CDR3 protein: CTCRSRDRGQDTQYF. CDR3 DNA, as far as it was read: TGCACCTGCAGGAGCCGGGACAGGGGGCAAGAC.

In this sample, this clone turned up a few times. Any gene name here is a mouse gene name. The observed sequence ends 4 residues before the CDR3 terminus, with the missing tail filled in from the germline J gene. The gene calls are TRBV1 and TRBJ2-1; a possible D gene is TRBD1 (6 bases). This CDR3 has 15 residues. Trimming shortened V by 4 bases and J by 0 bases, and 10 bases separated the two germline ends. Per the germline V gene, CDR1 is NSQYPW and CDR2 is LRSPGD (reference sequence). The CDR3 region is CTCSGGHYNYAEQFF. CDR3 DNA (partial): TGCACCTGCAGTGGGGGACACTATAACTATGCT.

Turning to this clone: Gene names follow the mouse nomenclature. Read sequence stops 4 residues before the CDR3 end, and the germline J gene provides the missing end. This rearrangement joins TRBV1 to TRBJ2-3, with 7 bases identical to TRBD2. The CDR3 contains 17 residues. V lost 2 bases, J lost 0 bases, and 8 bases stayed unmatched. Per germline, CDR1 NSQYPW and CDR2 LRSPGD (reference sequence). The CDR3 DNA, read in part, is TGCACCTGCAGTGCACCCACCGGGACTGTTAGTGCAGAA. It yields the protein CTCSAPTGTVSAE. In full, the CDR3 reads CTCSAPTGTVSAETLYF.

As concerns this clone: Gene names are the mouse ones. The sequence runs out 4 residues before the end of the CDR3; the remainder is reconstructed from the germline J gene. The genes are TRBV1 and TRBJ2-1; D gene uncertain. Germline CDR1 reads NSQYPW; CDR2 reads LRSPGD (reference sequence). V gave up 1 base and J gave up 0 bases, with 10 bases separating them. The CDR3 runs 16 residues. CDR3 protein: CTCSAVVTFNYAEQFF. Partial CDR3 DNA: TGCACCTGCAGTGCAGTCGTGACATTTAACTATGCT.

Comment on this clone: Genes and germline are mouse. The CDR3 goes on 4 residues after the read ends, and that part is filled in from the germline J gene. The V gene is TRBV1, the J gene TRBJ1-1; D might be TRBD1 (6 bases). The V gene lost 3 bases and the J gene lost 4 bases, with 9 bases spanning the gap. Germline values: CDR1 NSQYPW, CDR2 LRSPGD (reference sequence). This CDR3 spans 13 amino acids. Partial CDR3 DNA: TGCACCTGCAGTGCCATACAGGGCACA. As protein: CTCSAIQGT. The full-length CDR3 reads as CTCSAIQGTEVFF.

There are many counts of this clone. The genes and germline here are from mouse. The sequence runs out 4 residues before the end of the CDR3; the remainder is reconstructed from the germline J gene. This sequence joins TRBV1 and TRBJ2-2; 9 nucleotides agree with TRBD1. CDR3 length: 17 residues. V shed 1 base and J 3 bases; nucleotides not matched to a gene: 6. CDR1 NSQYPW and CDR2 LRSPGD come from the germline V gene (reference sequence). CDR3 in amino acids: CTCSAGTGGADTGQLYF. Partial CDR3 DNA: TGCACCTGCAGTGCAGGTACAGGGGGCGCGGACACCGGG.

This clone has more than one count but fewer than ten. Germline and genes: mouse. The read falls 4 residues short of the CDR3 end, and the missing part is taken from the germline J gene. V and J are TRBV13-1 and TRBJ1-1; a possible D gene is TRBD1 (5 bases). With 5 bases removed from V and 0 bases from J, the gap between germline ends came to 11 bases. CDR1 and CDR2 (germline): NSHNY, SYGAGN. The CDR3 is 14 residues long. The sequenced CDR3 bases are TGTGCCAGCAGAGGGACTGATTCAAACACA. Protein sequence: CASRGTDSNT. In full, the CDR3 reads CASRGTDSNTEVFF.

Of note for this clone: Gene names denote mouse genes. Sequencing ends 4 residues short of the CDR3 end; the germline J gene provides the rest. The chain joins TRBV13-1 to TRBJ2-7; 9 bases map to TRBD2. Germline V gene sequence: CDR1 NSHNY, CDR2 SYGAGN. CDR3 length: 14 amino acids. Losses at the gene ends were 1 base for V and 3 bases for J; bases not matched to a gene: 2. The DNA read from the CDR3 is TGTGCCAGCAGTGATCGGGACTGGGACTAT. Its protein is CASSDRDWDY. Given in full, the CDR3 is CASSDRDWDYEQYF.

On this clone itself: Each gene name is a mouse one. The read falls 4 residues short of the CDR3 end, and the missing part is taken from the germline J gene. V gene TRBV13-3 combines with J gene TRBJ1-1; 8 bases map to TRBD1. Unmatched junction bases numbered 4, after V lost 5 bases and J lost 1 base. The CDR3 has 14 residues. Germline V gene lookup returns CDR1 NNHDY and CDR2 SYVADS. The sequenced CDR3 bases are TGTGCCAGCAGCCGACAGGGGTGGAACACA. This sequence encodes CASSRQGWNT. The complete CDR3 protein is CASSRQGWNTEVFF.

In regard to this clone: Mouse gene names and germline throughout. Read coverage stops 4 residues before the CDR3 terminus; the germline J gene supplies the remainder. The chain links TRBV13-3 to TRBJ2-7; D might be TRBD2 (5 bases). CDR3 length equals 13 residues. CDR1 NNHDY and CDR2 SYVADS come from the germline V gene. The CDR3 loop is CASSDLGRNEQYF. CDR3 bases read: TGTGCCAGCAGTGATCTGGGAAGGAAT.

There are many counts of this clone. A mismatch at residue 14 separates the TCRdb protein from the translated DNA, so the protein presented here was translated from the DNA. The gene names here belong to mouse. The read terminates 3 residues before the CDR3 end, so the remaining end is supplied by the germline J gene. The chain combines TRBV13-3 with TRBJ1-6; D might be TRBD1 (6 bases). TRBJ1-6 belongs to the ORF category, with a function that is uncertain. CDR1 is NNHDY and CDR2 is SYVADS in the germline V gene. This CDR3 spans 17 amino acids. V was clipped by 0 bases and J by 0 bases, with 10 bases between them. The CDR3 here is CASSDARGASYNSPLYF. The covered CDR3 bases are TGTGCCAGCAGTGATGCAAGGGGGGCTTCCTATAATTCGCCC.

This clone has more than one count but fewer than ten. Gene names denote mouse genes. The CDR3 goes on 4 residues after the read ends, and that part is filled in from the germline J gene. The chain joins TRBV13-2 to TRBJ2-4; the match to TRBD2 covers 8 bases. The germline gives CDR1 NNHNN, CDR2 SYGAGS (reference sequence). With 2 bases clipped from V and 2 bases from J, the junction kept 1 base outside the gene matches. The CDR3 has 14 amino acids. CDR3 bases read: TGTGCCAGCGGTGACTGGGGGGATCAAAAC. Protein product: CASGDWGDQN. The whole CDR3 sequence reads CASGDWGDQNTLYF.

This clone was seen a handful of times. The germline and genes are mouse ones. Read data end 4 residues before the CDR3 end; the end is taken from the germline J gene. V and J are TRBV13-1 and TRBJ2-1; 7 nucleotides line up with TRBD2. The V gene's germline CDR1 is NSHNY and CDR2 SYGAGN. V was pared by 1 base and J by 2 bases, with 3 bases of the junction left unmatched. This CDR3 region has 15 residues. The sequenced part of the CDR3 DNA is TGTGCCAGCAGTGATCGGACTGGAGACTATGCT. Its translation: CASSDRTGDYA. The entire CDR3 reads CASSDRTGDYAEQFF.

This clone turned up a few times. Mouse gene names and germline throughout. This CDR3 reads CASSSGQGSQNTLYF. CDR3 DNA, as far as it was read: TGTGCCAGCAGCTCTGGACAGGGGAGTCAAAAC. This chain joins TRBV13-3 and TRBJ2-4; 9 bases agree with TRBD1. The CDR3 end is not reached by the read, which stops 4 residues before it; the germline J gene fills it in. CDR3 size: 15 residues. V lost 5 bases and J lost 0; bases outside the gene matches: 4. Germline loops: CDR1 NNHDY, CDR2 SYVADS. The whole variable domain, filled in from reference TRBV13-3 and TRBJ2-4, reads EAAVTQSPRSKVAVTGGKVTLSCHQTNNHDYMYWYRQDTGHGLRLIHYSYVADSTEKGDIPDGYKASRPSQENFSLILELASLSQTAVYFCASSSGQGSQNTLYFGAGTRLSVL.

This clone showed up just a few times. The gene names given are mouse names. With the read ending 4 residues before the CDR3 end, the germline J gene is used to fill in that end. The V call is TRBV1, the J call TRBJ2-3; D might be TRBD2 (7 bases). This CDR3 is built from 13 residues. The germline V gene encodes CDR1 NSQYPW and CDR2 LRSPGD (reference sequence). Deletions cut 4 bases from V and 4 bases from J, with 9 bases between. Partial CDR3 DNA: TGCACCTGCAGTGGGGGGGCGTCAGAA. It yields the protein CTCSGGASE. The entire CDR3 protein is CTCSGGASETLYF. Combining the CDR3 with reference TRBV1 and TRBJ2-3 gives the whole variable domain VTLLEQNPRWRLVPRGQAVNLRCILKNSQYPWMSWYQQDLQKQLQWLFTLRSPGDKEVKSLPGADYLATRVTDTELRLQVANMSQGRTLYCTCSGGASETLYFGSGTRLTVL.

This clone was recorded at least ten times. Gene and germline names: mouse. The part of the CDR3 DNA that was read is TGTGCCAGCAGTGATGCCGGGGACAGGGACTATGCT. It translates to CASSDAGDRDYA. In full, the CDR3 is CASSDAGDRDYAEQFF. The gene calls are TRBV13-3 and TRBJ2-1; 9 bases are shared with TRBD1. Coverage ceases 4 residues before the CDR3 finishes, and the germline J gene fills in the end. The trim removed 0 bases at V and 2 bases at J, leaving 3 bases unmatched. CDR1 and CDR2 from the germline V gene are NNHDY and SYVADS. CDR3 length: 16 amino acids.

This clone has more than one count but fewer than ten. Each gene name is a mouse one. The read ends 4 residues shy of where the CDR3 ends; the end is completed using the germline J gene. The V and J genes are TRBV13-3 and TRBJ2-5; the D gene is possibly TRBD2 (6 bases). V lost 9 bases to trimming and J lost 2 bases, with 10 bases between them. The CDR3 runs 12 residues. Germline CDR1 NNHDY, CDR2 SYVADS. CDR3: CATWGLQDTQYF. The covered CDR3 bases are TGTGCCACCTGGGGACTCCAAGAC.